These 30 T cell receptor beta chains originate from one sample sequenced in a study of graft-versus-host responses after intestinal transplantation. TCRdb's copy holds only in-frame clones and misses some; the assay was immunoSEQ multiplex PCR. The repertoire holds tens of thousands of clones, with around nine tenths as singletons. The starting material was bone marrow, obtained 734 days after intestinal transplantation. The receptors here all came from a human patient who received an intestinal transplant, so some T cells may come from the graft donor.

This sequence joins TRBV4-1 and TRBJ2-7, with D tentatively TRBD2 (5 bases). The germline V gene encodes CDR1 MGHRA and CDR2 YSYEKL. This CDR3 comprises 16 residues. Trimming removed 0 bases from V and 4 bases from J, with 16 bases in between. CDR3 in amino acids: CASSQDFGLLVYEQYF. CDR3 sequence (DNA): TGCGCCAGCAGCCAAGATTTCGGACTGCTTGTTTACGAGCAGTACTTC.

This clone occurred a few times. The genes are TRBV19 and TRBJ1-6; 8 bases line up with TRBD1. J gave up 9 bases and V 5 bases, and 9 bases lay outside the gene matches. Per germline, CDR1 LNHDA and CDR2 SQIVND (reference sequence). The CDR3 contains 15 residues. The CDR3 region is CASSVGQGALSPLHF. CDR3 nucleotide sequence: TGTGCCAGTAGTGTCGGACAGGGAGCCCTTTCACCCCTCCACTTT.

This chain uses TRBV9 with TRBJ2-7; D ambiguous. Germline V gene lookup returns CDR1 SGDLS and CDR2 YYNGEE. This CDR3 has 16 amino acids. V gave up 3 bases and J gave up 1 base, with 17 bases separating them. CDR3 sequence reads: CASSESPSEGSYEQYF. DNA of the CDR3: TGTGCCAGCAGCGAGAGCCCTTCGGAAGGGTCCTACGAGCAGTACTTC.

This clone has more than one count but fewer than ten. Written as DNA, the CDR3 is TGTGCCAGTAGTGACAGGGGAAACTATGGCTACACCTTC. This codes for CASSDRGNYGYTF. The chain uses TRBV19 and TRBJ1-2, with 8 bases fitting TRBD1. Germline CDR1 reads LNHDA; CDR2 reads SQIVND (reference sequence). This CDR3 comprises 13 residues. V was clipped by 5 bases and J by 2 bases; unmatched bases: 1.

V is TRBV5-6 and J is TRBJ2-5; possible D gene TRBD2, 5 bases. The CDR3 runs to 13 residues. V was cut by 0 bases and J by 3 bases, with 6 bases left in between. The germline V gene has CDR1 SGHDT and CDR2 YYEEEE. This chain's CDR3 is CASSLVGKETQYF. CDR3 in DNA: TGTGCCAGCAGCTTGGTCGGGAAAGAGACCCAGTACTTC.

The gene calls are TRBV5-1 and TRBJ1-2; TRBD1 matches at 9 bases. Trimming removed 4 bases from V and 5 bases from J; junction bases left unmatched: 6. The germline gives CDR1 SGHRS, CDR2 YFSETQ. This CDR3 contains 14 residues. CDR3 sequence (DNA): TGCGCCAGCAGCCCGCCGGACAGGGGATATGGCTACACCTTC. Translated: CASSPPDRGYGYTF.

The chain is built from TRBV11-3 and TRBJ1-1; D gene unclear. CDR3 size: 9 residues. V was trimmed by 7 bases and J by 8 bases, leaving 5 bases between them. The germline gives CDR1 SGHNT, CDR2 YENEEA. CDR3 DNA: TGTGCCAGCAACTTCGAAGCTTTCTTT. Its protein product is CASNFEAFF.

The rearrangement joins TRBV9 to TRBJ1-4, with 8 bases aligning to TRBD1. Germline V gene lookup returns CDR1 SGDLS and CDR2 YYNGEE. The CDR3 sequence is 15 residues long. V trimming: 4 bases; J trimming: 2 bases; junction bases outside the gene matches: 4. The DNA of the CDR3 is TGTGCCAGCAGCCCCCGACAGGGGACTAATGAAAAACTGTTTTTT. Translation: CASSPRQGTNEKLFF.

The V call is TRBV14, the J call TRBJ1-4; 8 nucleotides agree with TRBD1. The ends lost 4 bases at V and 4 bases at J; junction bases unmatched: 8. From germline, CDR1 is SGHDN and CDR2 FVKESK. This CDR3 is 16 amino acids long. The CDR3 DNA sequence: TGTGCCAGCAGCCCCCGAGGACAGGGTAATAATGAAAAACTGTTTTTT. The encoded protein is CASSPRGQGNNEKLFF.

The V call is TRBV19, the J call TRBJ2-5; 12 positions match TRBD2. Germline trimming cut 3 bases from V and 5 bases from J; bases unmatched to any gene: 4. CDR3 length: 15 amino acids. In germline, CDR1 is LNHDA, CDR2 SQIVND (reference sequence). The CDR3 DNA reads TGTGCCAGTAGTATGATGACTAGCGGGAGTGAGACCCAGTACTTC. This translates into CASSMMTSGSETQYF.

In DNA, the CDR3 is TGTGCCAGCTTCGGAGGGGGGGGCAATCAGCCCCAGCATTTT. It codes for CASFGGGGNQPQHF. The V gene is TRBV6-1, the J gene TRBJ1-5; tentatively, D is TRBD1 (6 bases). CDR1 is MNHNS and CDR2 is SASEGT in the germline V gene. The CDR3 totals 14 residues. Trimming stripped 8 bases from V and 2 bases from J, with 13 bases between.

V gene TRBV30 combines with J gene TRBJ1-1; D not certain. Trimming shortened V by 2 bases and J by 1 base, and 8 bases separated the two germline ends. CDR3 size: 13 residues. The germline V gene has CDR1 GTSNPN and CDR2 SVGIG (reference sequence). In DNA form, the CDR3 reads TGTGCCTGGAGTACAACGGGGAACACTGAAGCTTTCTTT. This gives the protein CAWSTTGNTEAFF.

The CDR3 protein is CASRSIGGVYEQYF. CDR3 DNA sequence: TGTGCCAGCAGGAGTATAGGGGGCGTGTACGAGCAGTACTTC. J is TRBJ2-7 and V is TRBV6-1; 7 positions agree with TRBD1. CDR1 MNHNS and CDR2 SASEGT come from the germline V gene. This CDR3 is built from 14 residues. Trimming took 6 bases from V and 4 from J; bases not matched to a gene: 9.

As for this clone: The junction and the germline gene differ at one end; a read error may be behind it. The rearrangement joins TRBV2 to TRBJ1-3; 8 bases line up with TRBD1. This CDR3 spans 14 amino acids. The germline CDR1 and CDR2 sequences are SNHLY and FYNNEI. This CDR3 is CASREGTGGNTIYF. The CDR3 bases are TGTGCCAGCAGGGAAGGGACAGGCGGAAACACCATATATTTT.

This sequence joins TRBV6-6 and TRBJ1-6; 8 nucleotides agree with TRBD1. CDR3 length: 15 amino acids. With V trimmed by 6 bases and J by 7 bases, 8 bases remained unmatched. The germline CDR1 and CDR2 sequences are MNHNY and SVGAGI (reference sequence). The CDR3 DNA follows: TGTGCCAGCAGCTGGACAGGGAGGGAAAATTCACCCCTCCACTTT. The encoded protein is CASSWTGRENSPLHF.

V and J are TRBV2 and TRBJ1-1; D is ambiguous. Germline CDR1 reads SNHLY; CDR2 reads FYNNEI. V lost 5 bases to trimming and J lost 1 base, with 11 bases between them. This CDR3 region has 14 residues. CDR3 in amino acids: CASSLYDWNTEAFF. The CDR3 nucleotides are TGTGCCAGCAGTTTGTATGACTGGAACACTGAAGCTTTCTTT. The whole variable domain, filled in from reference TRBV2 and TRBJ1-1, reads EPEVTQTPSHQVTQMGQEVILRCVPISNHLYFYWYRQILGQKVEFLVSFYNNEISEKSEIFDDQFSVERPDGSNFTLKIRSTKLEDSAMYFCASSLYDWNTEAFFGQGTRLTVV.

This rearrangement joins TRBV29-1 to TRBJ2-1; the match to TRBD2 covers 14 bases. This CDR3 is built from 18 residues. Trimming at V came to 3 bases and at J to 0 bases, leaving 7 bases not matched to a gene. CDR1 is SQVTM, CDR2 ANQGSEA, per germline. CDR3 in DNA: TGCAGCGTTGATGGGACTAGCGGGAGCTGGAGCTCCTACAATGAGCAGTTCTTC. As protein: CSVDGTSGSWSSYNEQFF.

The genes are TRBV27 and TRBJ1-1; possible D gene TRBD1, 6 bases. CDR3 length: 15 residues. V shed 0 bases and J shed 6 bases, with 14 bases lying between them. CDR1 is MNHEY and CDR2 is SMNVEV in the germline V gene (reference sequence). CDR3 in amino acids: CASSLSIEGQSEAFF. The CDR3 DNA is TGTGCCAGCAGTTTATCGATTGAAGGACAGTCTGAAGCTTTCTTT.

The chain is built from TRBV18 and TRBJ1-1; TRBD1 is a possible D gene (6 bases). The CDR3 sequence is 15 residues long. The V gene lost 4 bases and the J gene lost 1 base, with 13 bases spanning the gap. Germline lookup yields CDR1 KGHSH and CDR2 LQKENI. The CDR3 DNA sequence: TGTGCCAGCTCACGGGGTCCACAGGGGAACACTGAAGCTTTCTTT. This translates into CASSRGPQGNTEAFF.

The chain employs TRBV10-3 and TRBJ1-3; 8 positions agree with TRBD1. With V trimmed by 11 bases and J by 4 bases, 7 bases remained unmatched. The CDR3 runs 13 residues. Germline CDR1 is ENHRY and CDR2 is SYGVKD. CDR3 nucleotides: TGTGCCGTCTCAGGGGGCGGCGGAAACACCATATATTTT. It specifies CAVSGGGGNTIYF.

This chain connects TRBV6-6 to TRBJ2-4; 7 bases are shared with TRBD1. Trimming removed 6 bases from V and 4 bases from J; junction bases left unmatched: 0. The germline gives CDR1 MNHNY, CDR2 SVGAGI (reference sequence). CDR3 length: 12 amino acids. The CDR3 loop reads CASRDRKNIQYF. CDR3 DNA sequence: TGTGCCAGCAGGGACAGGAAAAACATTCAGTACTTC.

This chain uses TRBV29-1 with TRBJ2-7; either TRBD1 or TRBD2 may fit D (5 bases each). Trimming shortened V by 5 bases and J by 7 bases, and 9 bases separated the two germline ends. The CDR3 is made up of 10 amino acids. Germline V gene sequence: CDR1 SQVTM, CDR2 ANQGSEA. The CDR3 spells CSVTWGEQYF. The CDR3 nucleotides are TGCAGCGTTACCTGGGGGGAGCAGTACTTC.

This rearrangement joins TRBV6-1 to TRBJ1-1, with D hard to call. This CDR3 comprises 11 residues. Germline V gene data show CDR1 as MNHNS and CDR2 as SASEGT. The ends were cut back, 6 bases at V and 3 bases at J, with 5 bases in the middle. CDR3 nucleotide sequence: TGTGCCAGCAGCGATTACACTGAAGCTTTCTTT. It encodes CASSDYTEAFF.

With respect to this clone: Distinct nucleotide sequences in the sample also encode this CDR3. The DNA of the CDR3 is TGTGCCAGCAGTTCGGGTGGGTACGAGCAGTACTTC. Translation gives CASSSGGYEQYF. V usage is TRBV6-5 and J usage is TRBJ2-7, with no clear D. The CDR3 extends over 12 amino acids. The germline V gene encodes CDR1 MNHEY and CDR2 SVGAGI. V lost 4 bases to trimming and J lost 4 bases, with 8 bases between them.

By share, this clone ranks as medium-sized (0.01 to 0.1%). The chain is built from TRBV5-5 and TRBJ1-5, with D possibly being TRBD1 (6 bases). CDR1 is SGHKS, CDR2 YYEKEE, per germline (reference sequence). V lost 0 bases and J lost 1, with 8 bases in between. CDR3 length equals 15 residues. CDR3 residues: CASSLGGASNQPQHF. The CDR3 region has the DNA TGTGCCAGCAGCTTGGGGGGGGCGAGCAATCAGCCCCAGCATTTT.

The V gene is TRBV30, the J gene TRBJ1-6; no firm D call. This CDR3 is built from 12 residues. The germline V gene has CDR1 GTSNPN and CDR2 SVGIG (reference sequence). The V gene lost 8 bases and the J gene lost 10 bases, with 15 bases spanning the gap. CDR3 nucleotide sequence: TGTGCCGGATCGACCAACCTATCACCCCTCCACTTT. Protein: CAGSTNLSPLHF.

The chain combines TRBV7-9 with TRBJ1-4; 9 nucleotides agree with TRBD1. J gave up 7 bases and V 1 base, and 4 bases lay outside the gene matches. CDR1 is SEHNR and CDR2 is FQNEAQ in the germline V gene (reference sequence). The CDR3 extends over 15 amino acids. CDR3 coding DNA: TGTGCCAGCAGCTTAGGGGACAGGGCGGGTGAAAAACTGTTTTTT. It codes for CASSLGDRAGEKLFF.

The CDR3 DNA reads TGTGCCAGTAGTTCCCTGGACACTGGAAATGGCTACACCTTC. Its translation: CASSSLDTGNGYTF. The gene calls are TRBV19 and TRBJ1-2, with D possibly being TRBD1 (5 bases). This CDR3 is 14 amino acids long. Germline assignment: CDR1 LNHDA and CDR2 SQIVND (reference sequence). V was clipped by 5 bases and J by 6 bases, with 16 bases between them.

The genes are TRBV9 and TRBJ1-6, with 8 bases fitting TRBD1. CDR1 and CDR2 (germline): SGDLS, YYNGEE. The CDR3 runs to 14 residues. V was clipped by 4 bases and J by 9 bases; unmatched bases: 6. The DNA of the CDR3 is TGTGCCAGCAGCAGCGACAGGGGTATTTCACCCCTCCACTTT. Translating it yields CASSSDRGISPLHF. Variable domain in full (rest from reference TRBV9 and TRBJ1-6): DSGVTQTPKHLITATGQRVTLRCSPRSGDLSVYWYQQSLDQGLQFLIQYYNGEERAKGNILERFSAQQFPDLHSELNLSSLELGDSALYFCASSSDRGISPLHFGNGTRLTVT.

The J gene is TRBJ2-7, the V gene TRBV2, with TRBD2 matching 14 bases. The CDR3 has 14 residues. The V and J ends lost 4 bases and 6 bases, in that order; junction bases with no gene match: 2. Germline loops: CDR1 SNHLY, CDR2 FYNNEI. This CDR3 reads CASSGLAGGGEQYF. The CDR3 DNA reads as TGTGCCAGCAGTGGACTAGCGGGGGGGGGCGAGCAGTACTTC.